Below, 29 T cell receptor beta chains from the same sample are listed, as sequenced in a study of Graves' ophthalmopathy and Graves' hyperthyroidism. As the template, RNA transcripts were used to amplify TCR beta CDR3 regions. HTBI-primed RT-PCR formed the first round, and a multiplex PCR formed the second. TCRdb reprocessed the multiplex PCR reads via MiXCR and lists one record per CDR3 protein. The repertoire holds 40,000 to 45,000 distinct CDR3 sequences, with about 50% as singletons. The sample comprised peripheral blood. These receptors all stem from an adult man with Graves' ophthalmopathy.

This rearrangement joins TRBV7-9 to TRBJ1-1; D uncertain. Germline values: CDR1 SEHNR, CDR2 FQNEAQ (reference sequence). The CDR3 runs to 16 residues. Trimming took 5 bases from V and 0 from J, leaving 16 bases between them. CDR3 DNA sequence: TGTGCCAGCAGCCCCCGCTTACAGAGCATGAACACTGAAGCTTTCTTT. Translation gives CASSPRLQSMNTEAFF.

As concerns this clonotype: A much larger clone sits a single nucleotide away, making a read error possible. The chain's CDR3 is CASSRTNSSYEQYF. The CDR3 coding sequence is TGTGCCAGCTCACGCACCAACAGCTCCTACGAGCAGTACTTC. The chain recombines TRBV18 with TRBJ2-7; D remains unclear. The germline V and J ends were trimmed by 4 bases and 0 bases, with 10 bases remaining between them. The CDR3 runs 14 residues. The germline V gene encodes CDR1 KGHSH and CDR2 LQKENI.

This clonotype occurred many times. The rearrangement links TRBV5-6 to TRBJ2-7; D is ambiguous. This CDR3 is built from 16 residues. Trimming removed 1 base at V and 0 bases at J, with 14 bases between. Germline loops: CDR1 SGHDT, CDR2 YYEEEE. CDR3: CASSLLSSRGSYEQYF. CDR3 DNA: TGTGCCAGCAGCTTGCTAAGCAGCAGAGGCTCCTACGAGCAGTACTTC.

V is TRBV3-1 and J is TRBJ2-3, with D uncertain. The CDR3 length is 15 residues. Germline CDR1 and CDR2: LGHDT and YNNKEL (reference sequence). The V and J ends lost 1 base and 10 bases respectively, with 18 bases between them. The DNA for the CDR3 is TGTGCCAGCAGCCAAGTGAGTGAGCCGACTGAGGCGCAGTATTTT. Protein: CASSQVSEPTEAQYF.

This clonotype was recorded many times. This chain joins TRBV4-1 and TRBJ1-2, with D unresolved. The CDR3 consists of 18 residues. CDR1 and CDR2 (germline): MGHRA, YSYEKL. V was cut by 0 bases and J by 0 bases, with 17 bases left in between. The CDR3 protein is CASSQDRVRWSSNYGYTF. The CDR3 DNA reads TGCGCCAGCAGCCAAGATCGTGTAAGGTGGAGCTCTAACTATGGCTACACCTTC.

This clonotype is medium-sized within its sample. This chain connects TRBV24-1 to TRBJ2-1, with 11 bases that match TRBD2. CDR1 KGHDR and CDR2 SFDVKD come from the germline V gene. The CDR3 length is 17 residues. The junction had 4 bases not matched to a gene; V was cut back by 4 bases and J by 0 bases. CDR3 bases: TGTGCCACCAGTGACCCTACTAGCGGGAGCTCCTACAATGAGCAGTTCTTC. As protein: CATSDPTSGSSYNEQFF.

As concerns this clonotype: Germline is not matched at one junction end, which may reflect a read error. The genes are TRBV19 and TRBJ2-1, with 8 bases that match TRBD1. The CDR3 runs 15 residues. In germline, CDR1 is LNHDA, CDR2 SQIVND (reference sequence). The CDR3 loop reads CASRQPGGAYGEQFF. The CDR3 DNA is TGTGCGAGTAGACAACCAGGGGGCGCCTATGGTGAGCAGTTCTTC.

The CDR3 loop is CASSQGRHSYNEQFF. The CDR3 DNA reads TGTGCCAGCAGCCAGGGGCGGCACTCCTACAATGAGCAGTTCTTC. The genes are TRBV14 and TRBJ2-1; tentative D call: TRBD1 (5 bases). CDR1 and CDR2 from the germline V gene are SGHDN and FVKESK. V was trimmed by 3 bases and J by 0 bases, leaving 9 bases between them. The CDR3 is made up of 15 amino acids.

Many counts were recorded for this clonotype. The gene calls are TRBV6-1 and TRBJ2-7; the match to TRBD2 covers 10 bases. After removal of 3 bases from V and 0 bases from J, the junction contained 2 bases not matched to a gene. Germline values: CDR1 MNHNS, CDR2 SASEGT. This CDR3 comprises 15 residues. The CDR3 nucleotides read TGTGCCAGCAGTGAGGCTAGCGGGGGCTCCTACGAGCAGTACGTC. Residues: CASSEASGGSYEQYV.

This clonotype was seen repeatedly, ten times or more. This chain joins TRBV5-1 and TRBJ2-7; 8 positions agree with TRBD2. The V segment lost 4 bases and the J segment 0 bases; nucleotides outside the gene matches: 3. The germline CDR1 and CDR2 sequences are SGHRS and YFSETQ. This CDR3 spans 14 amino acids. CDR3 DNA: TGCGCCAGCAGCGTTAGCGGGAACTCCTACGAGCAGTACTTC. Translated: CASSVSGNSYEQYF.

This clonotype was counted many times. CDR3 residues: CAISEQRAGAGEQYF. CDR3 coding DNA: TGTGCCATCAGTGAACAAAGAGCGGGAGCGGGCGAGCAGTACTTC. The chain recombines TRBV10-3 with TRBJ2-7; TRBD2 aligns across 8 bases. CDR3 length: 15 residues. Per the germline V gene, CDR1 is ENHRY and CDR2 is SYGVKD. V was pared by 3 bases and J by 6 bases, with 10 bases of the junction left unmatched.

Of note for this clonotype: The junction departs from germline at one end; a sequencing error may be responsible. The chain couples TRBV29-1 to TRBJ2-7; D ambiguous. The germline gives CDR1 SQVTM, CDR2 ANQGSEA. The CDR3 runs to 10 residues. Here the CDR3 DNA reads TGCAGCGCCGAAGGGCCCCGCTTGGACTTC. Amino acid sequence: CSAEGPRLDF.

The chain is built from TRBV19 and TRBJ1-6; weak D call: TRBD1 (5 bases). V gave up 4 bases and J gave up 8 bases, with 9 bases separating them. CDR3 length: 13 residues. Germline CDR1 LNHDA, CDR2 SQIVND (reference sequence). CDR3 bases: TGTGCCAGTAGTACAGGGTGGGATTCACCCCTCCACTTT. This translates into CASSTGWDSPLHF.

The CDR3 bases are TGTGCCAGTACCCGAGAGGGACAGGGGGCGTACTATGGCTACACCATATATTTT. It translates to CASTREGQGAYYGYTIYF. The rearrangement uses TRBV19 and TRBJ1-3, with 12 bases aligning to TRBD1. Trimming took 7 bases from V and 8 from J; bases not matched to a gene: 18. This CDR3 spans 18 amino acids. CDR1 LNHDA and CDR2 SQIVND come from the germline V gene (reference sequence).

As regards this clonotype: A much bigger clone sits one base away, suggesting this may be a read error. The chain couples TRBV24-1 to TRBJ1-4; a weak D match, TRBD1 (5 bases). V was pared by 5 bases and J by 8 bases, with 8 bases between. The CDR3 runs to 12 residues. Germline V CDR1 and CDR2: KGHDR, SFDVKD. CDR3 protein: CATSGRGEKLFF. The CDR3 nucleotides read TGTGCCACCAGTGGACGGGGGGAAAAACTGTTTTTT.

In this sample, this clonotype turned up many times. The rearrangement links TRBV6-2 or TRBV6-3 to TRBJ2-6; D call uncertain. V lost 4 bases and J 2 bases, leaving 0 bases between the germline ends. Germline V lookup: CDR1 MNHEY, CDR2 SVGEGT. The CDR3 totals 12 residues. The CDR3 DNA is TGTGCCAGCAGTTCTGGGGCCAACGTCCTGACTTTC. Its translation is CASSSGANVLTF.

The chain couples TRBV5-4 to TRBJ1-5; no reliable D call. CDR3 length: 15 residues. Deletions cut 4 bases from V and 6 bases from J, with 17 bases between. Germline V lookup: CDR1 SGHNT, CDR2 YYREEE (reference sequence). CDR3 in amino acids: CASSRRLAVGQPQHF. For the CDR3, the DNA is TGTGCCAGCAGCCGGAGACTAGCGGTCGGTCAGCCCCAGCATTTT.

This clonotype came up once. With a much larger clone just one base away, this may be a read error. V is TRBV6-2 or TRBV6-3 and J is TRBJ2-6, with 8 positions matching TRBD1. Germline V lookup: CDR1 MNHEY, CDR2 SVGEGT. CDR3 length equals 18 residues. The junction had 12 bases not matched to a gene; V was cut back by 5 bases and J by 3 bases. CDR3 sequence reads: CASSLGTGGPVGANVLTF. DNA for the CDR3: TGTGCCAGCAGTCTCGGGACAGGCGGGCCCGTTGGGGCCAACGTCCTGACTTTC.

This chain uses TRBV29-1 with TRBJ1-1; D may be TRBD1 (6 bases). The germline CDR1 and CDR2 sequences are SQVTM and ANQGSEA. This CDR3 spans 14 amino acids. The V and J ends lost 3 bases and 2 bases respectively, with 13 bases between them. The CDR3 coding sequence is TGCAGCGTTGAGCGGGGCAGGGGTAACACTGAAGCTTTCTTT. Its translation: CSVERGRGNTEAFF. Filled out from reference TRBV29-1 and TRBJ1-1, the complete variable domain reads SAVISQKPSRDICQRGTSLTIQCQVDSQVTMMFWYRQQPGQSLTLIATANQGSEATYESGFVIDKFPISRPNLTFSTLTVSNMSPEDSSIYLCSVERGRGNTEAFFGQGTRLTVV.

The chain combines TRBV25-1 with TRBJ2-1; 13 bases are a match to TRBD2. The CDR3 runs 15 residues. Unmatched junction bases numbered 7, after V lost 8 bases and J lost 6 bases. Germline V CDR1 and CDR2: MGHDK, SYGVNS. The CDR3 DNA reads TGTGCCAGCGCCCTCCGACTAGCGGGGGGCAATGAGCAGTTCTTC. Protein sequence: CASALRLAGGNEQFF.

CDR3 in DNA: TGTGCCAGCAGTGATCGACAGGGGCCTCGAGAGCTGTTTTTT. It specifies CASSDRQGPRELFF. V and J are TRBV25-1 and TRBJ2-2, with 8 bases identical to TRBD1. The trim removed 3 bases at V and 11 bases at J, leaving 8 bases unmatched. Germline CDR1 MGHDK, CDR2 SYGVNS. CDR3 size: 14 residues.

CDR3 loop: CASSAGGYGYTF. CDR3 DNA: TGTGCCAGCAGCGCAGGGGGCTATGGCTACACCTTC. The genes are TRBV6-6 and TRBJ1-2; 7 bases match TRBD1. The CDR3 extends over 12 amino acids. With V trimmed by 6 bases and J by 4 bases, 2 bases remained unmatched. The germline V gene has CDR1 MNHNY and CDR2 SVGAGI (reference sequence).

Here the CDR3 DNA reads TGTGCCAGCAGTTTGGTGGGGGCGCGGGCAGATACGCAGTATTTT. The encoded protein is CASSLVGARADTQYF. V usage is TRBV12-3 or TRBV12-4 and J usage is TRBJ2-3, with a possible D match to TRBD1 (6 bases). V shed 3 bases and J shed 4 bases, with 14 bases lying between them. The CDR3 is 15 amino acids.

Comment on this clonotype: Its ends do not fully match the called genes, so a read error is possible. The rearrangement joins TRBV19 to TRBJ2-7; D is possibly TRBD1 (6 bases). This CDR3 comprises 15 residues. Germline V gives CDR1 LNHDA, CDR2 SQIVND (reference sequence). The CDR3 is CVSSVGRDTTYEQYF. CDR3 DNA: TGTGTCAGTAGTGTAGGCCGGGACACAACCTACGAGCAGTACTTC. The entire variable domain, with the rest obtained from reference TRBV19 and TRBJ2-7, is as follows: DGGITQSPKYLFRKEGQNVTLSCEQNLNHDAMYWYRQDPGQGLRLIYYSQIVNDFQKGDIAEGYSVSREKKESFPLTVTSAQKNPTAFYLCVSSVGRDTTYEQYFGPGTRLTVT.

The chain carries TRBV7-9 and TRBJ2-5; D not resolved. The ends were cut back, 2 bases at V and 1 base at J, with 14 bases in the middle. This CDR3 contains 16 residues. In germline, CDR1 is SEHNR, CDR2 FQNEAQ (reference sequence). CDR3: CASSLSLPARQETQYF. DNA for the CDR3: TGTGCCAGCAGCTTAAGTCTGCCCGCCCGCCAAGAGACCCAGTACTTC.

Notes on this clonotype: The conserved phenylalanine or tryptophan is not found at the CDR3 terminus, so this likely reflects a read error. The chain combines TRBV29-1 with TRBJ2-1; D is perhaps TRBD2 (7 bases). Germline CDR1 reads SQVTM; CDR2 reads ANQGSEA. V was pared by 6 bases and J by 5 bases, with 17 bases between. CDR3 length equals 14 residues. The CDR3 DNA reads as TGCAGCGTCGGCCTCGGGGGGCCCAACAATGAGCAGTTCCTC. Amino acids: CSVGLGGPNNEQFL.

The table lists this clonotype with many counts. V and J are TRBV28 and TRBJ2-3; D perhaps matches TRBD1 (5 bases). Deletions cut 11 bases from V and 3 bases from J, with 18 bases between. The CDR3 is made up of 14 amino acids. Germline values: CDR1 MDHEN, CDR2 SYDVKM. The CDR3 bases are TGTGCCGGTGGGGCCCCAGACGGGACAGATACGCAGTATTTT. This codes for CAGGAPDGTDTQYF.

This sequence joins TRBV6-1 and TRBJ2-2; tentative D call: TRBD2 (6 bases). Trimming left V 6 bases short and J 5 bases short, with 16 bases between. CDR3 length equals 15 residues. CDR1 and CDR2 from the germline V gene are MNHNS and SASEGT. DNA of the CDR3: TGTGCCAGCAGCGGGGCTAGCGAGAATACCGGGGAGCTGTTTTTT. Amino acid sequence: CASSGASENTGELFF.

This clonotype was counted many times. The rearrangement links TRBV14 to TRBJ1-3; no clear D. V dropped 0 bases and J dropped 5 bases, with 5 bases sitting between them. CDR3 length: 13 amino acids. Germline CDR1 is SGHDN and CDR2 is FVKESK. The CDR3 region is CASSQDPRNTIYF. CDR3 DNA sequence: TGTGCCAGCAGCCAAGATCCCCGAAACACCATATATTTT.